Presented here are 24 T cell receptor beta chains from one specimen sequenced in a study of cytomegalovirus exposure and HLA in healthy donors. Researchers ran the PCR with 60 Vbeta and 13 Jbeta primers. Profiling relied on immunoSEQ multiplex PCR, and the TCRdb table lists in-frame clones only, not all of them. The sample lists 100,000 to 150,000 clones, approximately 80% occurring once. Sequencing used PBMCs. These receptors all come from a male donor in good health and CMV-seropositive.

The rearrangement joins TRBV18 to TRBJ2-7, with TRBD1 matching 7 bases. Germline trimming cut 1 base from V and 5 bases from J; bases unmatched to any gene: 11. This CDR3 has 16 residues. The germline V gene encodes CDR1 KGHSH and CDR2 LQKENI. The CDR3 sequence is CASSPRVTGEGNEQYF. DNA for the CDR3: TGTGCCAGCTCACCACGGGTTACAGGGGAAGGGAACGAGCAGTACTTC.

V gene TRBV9 combines with J gene TRBJ2-3; 8 bases are a match to TRBD1. The germline V gene encodes CDR1 SGDLS and CDR2 YYNGEE. The junction had 3 bases not matched to a gene; V was cut back by 0 bases and J by 6 bases. The CDR3 consists of 14 residues. DNA for the CDR3: TGTGCCAGCAGCGTAGCCAGGGGGCACGATACGCAGTATTTT. Protein product: CASSVARGHDTQYF.

As for this clone: An end of the junction does not agree with germline; a read error may underlie this. The chain combines TRBV30 with TRBJ1-1; a possible D gene is TRBD1 (5 bases). The CDR3 runs to 15 residues. Germline CDR1 GTSNPN, CDR2 SVGIG (reference sequence). CDR3 DNA: TGTGCCTGGTTACAAGAGGGGAGGTGGAACCCTGAAGCTTTCTTT. It translates to CAWLQEGRWNPEAFF.

The chain couples TRBV5-4 to TRBJ1-2; D gene uncertain. The CDR3 sequence is 13 residues long. Germline assignment: CDR1 SGHNT and CDR2 YYREEE (reference sequence). Trimming left V 4 bases short and J 6 bases short, with 13 bases between. For the CDR3, the DNA is TGTGCCAGCAGCCGAAGCGGGGTACATGGCTACACCTTC. It encodes CASSRSGVHGYTF.

The V call is TRBV7-8, the J call TRBJ2-5; D ambiguous. The V end was cut by 5 bases, the J end by 5 bases, with 15 bases between. Looked up from germline, CDR1 is SGHVS and CDR2 is FQNEAQ. This CDR3 has 14 amino acids. CDR3 nucleotide sequence: TGTGCCAGCAGCAAACAAGACCTAGAGGAGACCCAGTACTTC. This encodes CASSKQDLEETQYF.

This clone appeared once. V is TRBV28 and J is TRBJ1-3; D is possibly TRBD1 (5 bases). CDR3 length equals 15 residues. CDR1 and CDR2 from the germline V gene are MDHEN and SYDVKM. Trimming took 2 bases from V and 8 from J, leaving 16 bases between them. The CDR3 spells CASSLGGSSRHTIYF. The CDR3 region has the DNA TGTGCCAGCAGTTTAGGGGGGAGCTCACGGCACACCATATATTTT.

The chain uses TRBV6-6 and TRBJ1-2; possible D gene TRBD1, 6 bases. Trimming shortened V by 6 bases and J by 2 bases, and 10 bases separated the two germline ends. Germline V gives CDR1 MNHNY, CDR2 SVGAGI (reference sequence). The CDR3 covers 13 residues. CDR3 DNA: TGTGCCAGCAGGGAGGGGGGGAACTATGGCTACACCTTC. Translation gives CASREGGNYGYTF.

This clone has only a few counts. J is TRBJ2-1 and V is TRBV6-1; 11 nucleotides line up with TRBD2. Trimming took 4 bases from V and 12 from J; bases not matched to a gene: 11. Germline V lookup: CDR1 MNHNS, CDR2 SASEGT. This CDR3 has 15 residues. The chain's CDR3 is CASSAKTSGALGQFF. DNA for the CDR3: TGTGCCAGCAGTGCAAAGACTAGCGGGGCCCTGGGGCAGTTCTTC.

In this sample, this clone turned up once. The chain couples TRBV28 to TRBJ1-5, with D perhaps matching TRBD1 (5 bases). The germline gives CDR1 MDHEN, CDR2 SYDVKM. This CDR3 spans 13 amino acids. With 3 bases removed from V and 4 bases from J, the gap between germline ends came to 7 bases. In DNA form, the CDR3 reads TGTGCCAGCAGTTTTAAGGGGAATCAGCCCCAGCATTTT. Encoded protein: CASSFKGNQPQHF.

This clone was recorded only once. The chain recombines TRBV6-5 with TRBJ2-1; TRBD2 aligns across 11 bases. V lost 6 bases to trimming and J lost 7 bases; unmatched junction nucleotides: 5. The germline V gene encodes CDR1 MNHEY and CDR2 SVGAGI. This CDR3 spans 14 amino acids. The CDR3 is CASRMTSGNNEQFF. CDR3 DNA: TGTGCCAGCAGGATGACTAGCGGGAATAATGAGCAGTTCTTC.

The chain has TRBV7-9 and TRBJ2-7; TRBD2 matches at 9 bases. Germline V gives CDR1 SEHNR, CDR2 FQNEAQ (reference sequence). This CDR3 comprises 16 residues. Trimming at V came to 5 bases and at J to 2 bases, leaving 10 bases not matched to a gene. The DNA for the CDR3 is TGTGCCAGCAGCCTGGTAGCGGGAGTGCTAACCTACGAGCAGTACTTC. Protein sequence: CASSLVAGVLTYEQYF. The whole variable domain, filled in from reference TRBV7-9 and TRBJ2-7, reads DTGVSQNPRHKITKRGQNVTFRCDPISEHNRLYWYRQTLGQGPEFLTYFQNEAQLEKSRLLSDRFSAERPKGSFSTLEIQRTEQGDSAMYLCASSLVAGVLTYEQYFGPGTRLTVT.

This clone was seen a handful of times. The V call is TRBV25-1, the J call TRBJ2-1; 14 bases agree with TRBD2. V lost 6 bases and J lost 9; bases outside the gene matches: 7. Germline V gives CDR1 MGHDK, CDR2 SYGVNS. CDR3 length: 15 amino acids. CDR3 sequence reads: CASRSPGLAGVEQFF. The CDR3 DNA reads TGTGCCAGCAGATCTCCGGGACTAGCGGGAGTTGAGCAGTTCTTC.

This chain links TRBV18 with TRBJ2-2, with 8 bases fitting TRBD2. Germline CDR1 reads KGHSH; CDR2 reads LQKENI. V dropped 6 bases and J dropped 2; count of bases not matched to a gene: 11. The CDR3 consists of 17 residues. The CDR3, as DNA: TGTGCCAGCTCTTCTTCTTTGGTAGCGGGAAACACCGGGGAGCTGTTTTTT. It codes for CASSSSLVAGNTGELFF.

In the case of this clone: One junction end does not reproduce the germline sequence, and a read error may be involved. This sequence joins TRBV5-1 and TRBJ2-7; 9 bases agree with TRBD2. Germline V gene sequence: CDR1 SGHRS, CDR2 YFSETQ. The CDR3 is 14 amino acids. CDR3: CASSPAGGPYEQHF. The CDR3 nucleotides read TGCGCCAGCAGCCCTGCGGGGGGGCCGTACGAGCAGCACTTC.

The chain carries TRBV4-2 and TRBJ1-6; 8 bases match TRBD1. The CDR3 spans 15 residues. Germline V gene lookup returns CDR1 LGHNA and CDR2 YNFKEQ. With 0 bases clipped from V and 6 bases from J, the junction kept 1 base outside the gene matches. CDR3 DNA: TGTGCCAGCAGCCAAGAGCAGGGGGCTAATTCACCCCTCCACTTT. This translates into CASSQEQGANSPLHF.

The genes are TRBV2 and TRBJ2-1, with D unresolved. The CDR3 loop spans 14 amino acids. The germline V gene encodes CDR1 SNHLY and CDR2 FYNNEI. Trimming left V 3 bases short and J 8 bases short, with 14 bases between. CDR3 loop: CASSDYFIADEQFF. The CDR3 region has the DNA TGTGCCAGCAGTGACTACTTCATAGCCGATGAGCAGTTCTTC.

The chain couples TRBV21-1 to TRBJ2-2; the table's D gene call, TRBD1, was not cross checked with the DNA. TRBV21-1 is assigned pseudogene status. This CDR3 has 9 amino acids. This CDR3 reads CASSKALFF. The CDR3 DNA sequence: TGTGCCAGCAGCAAGGCCCTGTTTTTT.

This clone was seen more than once but under ten times. The chain carries TRBV18 and TRBJ1-2; 9 bases fit TRBD1. This CDR3 has 13 residues. Germline values: CDR1 KGHSH, CDR2 LQKENI. The V segment lost 4 bases and the J segment 8 bases; nucleotides outside the gene matches: 5. CDR3 coding DNA: TGTGCCAGCTCACAAAGGACAGGGGAGGGCTACACCTTC. Its protein is CASSQRTGEGYTF.

V and J are TRBV28 and TRBJ2-3; no definite D call. The CDR3 is 17 amino acids. V lost 3 bases and J lost 0, with 16 bases in between. Germline CDR1 and CDR2: MDHEN and SYDVKM. This CDR3 is CASSFKLGVISTDTQYF. DNA for the CDR3: TGTGCCAGCAGTTTCAAGCTAGGAGTAATTAGCACAGATACGCAGTATTTT. Combining the CDR3 with reference TRBV28 and TRBJ2-3 gives the whole variable domain DVKVTQSSRYLVKRTGEKVFLECVQDMDHENMFWYRQDPGLGLRLIYFSYDVKMKEKGDIPEGYSVSREKKERFSLILESASTNQTSMYLCASSFKLGVISTDTQYFGPGTRLTVL.

This clone was observed a handful of times. The J gene is TRBJ1-5, the V gene TRBV18, with unresolved D. The V end was cut by 3 bases, the J end by 3 bases, with 3 bases between. Germline V gene data show CDR1 as KGHSH and CDR2 as LQKENI. The length of the CDR3 is 12 residues. CDR3 DNA sequence: TGTGCCAGCTCACCGTACAATCAGCCCCAGCATTTT. Amino acids: CASSPYNQPQHF.

This rearrangement joins TRBV13 to TRBJ1-4, with 7 bases matching TRBD1. V was clipped by 7 bases and J by 0 bases; unmatched bases: 8. CDR1 is PRHDT and CDR2 is FYEKMQ in the germline V gene (reference sequence). This CDR3 region has 16 residues. For the CDR3, the DNA is TGTGCCAGCACCCTACTCAGGGGGGCAACTAATGAAAAACTGTTTTTT. This codes for CASTLLRGATNEKLFF.

This chain links TRBV15 with TRBJ2-7; 12 bases line up with TRBD2. The CDR3 has 15 residues. Germline CDR1 reads LNHNV; CDR2 reads YYDKDF (reference sequence). Unmatched junction bases numbered 7, after V lost 0 bases and J lost 10 bases. The CDR3 sequence: CATSRDRLAGGPQYF. CDR3 coding DNA: TGTGCCACCAGCAGAGATCGGCTAGCGGGAGGGCCTCAGTACTTC.

The J gene is TRBJ1-1, the V gene TRBV4-2; perhaps TRBD1 as D (5 bases). This CDR3 contains 16 residues. V was pared by 2 bases and J by 5 bases, with 18 bases between. CDR1 and CDR2 from the germline V gene are LGHNA and YNFKEQ. CDR3: CASSQLSGGLDTEAFF. CDR3 coding DNA: TGTGCCAGCAGCCAATTAAGTGGGGGACTCGATACTGAAGCTTTCTTT.

The sample holds a few counts of this clone. A read error may account for a junction end that differs from germline. This chain joins TRBV7-9 and TRBJ2-7; the D is unclear. The germline CDR1 and CDR2 sequences are SEHNR and FQNEAQ (reference sequence). This CDR3 is 14 amino acids long. DNA for the CDR3: TGTTCCAGCAGCTTAGAGACCGCTATGAGGGAGCAGTACTTC. It yields the protein CSSSLETAMREQYF.